Below, 17 T cell receptor beta chains from the same sample are listed, as sequenced in a study of technical replicates of blood from several donors. Some clones are missing from TCRdb's copy, which holds only in-frame ones; the method was immunoSEQ multiplex PCR. Of around 80,000 clones detected, 95% to 98% appear once; the ten largest clones hold approximately 0.15%. The sample comprised T cells isolated from PBMCs. The receptors derive from a human donor in good health.

CDR3: CASSPGQGTEKLFF. Here the CDR3 DNA reads TGTGCCAGCAGCCCGGGACAGGGGACTGAAAAACTGTTTTTT. The chain recombines TRBV11-3 with TRBJ1-4; 10 bases match TRBD1. The V segment lost 5 bases and the J segment 7 bases; nucleotides outside the gene matches: 4. Germline assignment: CDR1 SGHNT and CDR2 YENEEA. This CDR3 is 14 amino acids long. The whole variable domain, filled in from reference TRBV11-3 and TRBJ1-4, reads EAGVVQSPRYKIIEKKQPVAFWCNPISGHNTLYWYLQNLGQGPELLIRYENEEAVDDSQLPKDRFSAERLKGVDSTLKIQPAELGDSAVYLCASSPGQGTEKLFFGSGTQLSVL.

The chain joins TRBV7-2 to TRBJ2-7; 8 bases line up with TRBD2. The V gene's germline CDR1 is SGHTA and CDR2 FQGNSA. J was trimmed by 0 bases and V by 3 bases; bases with no gene match: 10. The CDR3 totals 17 residues. The CDR3: CASSFRRSGTSSYEQYF. CDR3 in DNA: TGTGCCAGCAGCTTCCGGCGTAGCGGGACGAGCTCCTACGAGCAGTACTTC. Together with reference TRBV7-2 and TRBJ2-7, the CDR3 gives the full variable domain: GAGVSQSPSNKVTEKGKDVELRCDPISGHTALYWYRQSLGQGLEFLIYFQGNSAPDKSGLPSDRFSAERTGGSVSTLTIQRTQQEDSAVYLCASSFRRSGTSSYEQYFGPGTRLTVT.

The chain employs TRBV30 and TRBJ1-1; the D is unclear. Germline CDR1 GTSNPN, CDR2 SVGIG (reference sequence). Trimming pared 0 bases from V and 1 base from J, leaving 9 bases between. The CDR3 is made up of 14 amino acids. The CDR3 loop is CAWSVQWQNTEAFF. CDR3 bases: TGTGCCTGGAGTGTACAGTGGCAGAACACTGAAGCTTTCTTT.

The J gene is TRBJ2-2, the V gene TRBV7-6, with D tentatively TRBD1 (5 bases). Trimming removed 5 bases at V and 6 bases at J, with 16 bases between. CDR1 is SGHVS, CDR2 FNYEAQ, per germline. This CDR3 has 15 residues. The DNA for the CDR3 is TGTGCCAGCAGCGCTCCAGGGTCTGGACCCGGGGAGCTGTTTTTT. It codes for CASSAPGSGPGELFF.

The chain has TRBV5-5 and TRBJ2-7; no definite D call. Germline loops: CDR1 SGHKS, CDR2 YYEKEE (reference sequence). The length of the CDR3 is 15 residues. Trimming took off 10 bases at V and 3 bases at J, with 23 bases between the two ends. The CDR3 protein is CASSETGRFHYEQYF. The CDR3, as DNA: TGTGCCTCCTCGGAGACTGGAAGGTTCCACTACGAGCAGTACTTC.

This clone occurred once. V and J are TRBV6-5 and TRBJ1-4; the match to TRBD1 covers 7 bases. Germline V gene lookup returns CDR1 MNHEY and CDR2 SVGAGI. This CDR3 has 15 residues. The trim removed 6 bases at V and 5 bases at J, leaving 9 bases unmatched. The CDR3 DNA sequence: TGTGCCAGCAGAGAAAGACAGGGCCAGAATGAAAAACTGTTTTTT. Protein product: CASRERQGQNEKLFF.

This sequence joins TRBV19 and TRBJ1-4, with D perhaps matching TRBD1 (5 bases). Germline V gene sequence: CDR1 LNHDA, CDR2 SQIVND (reference sequence). Trimming cost V 6 bases and J 8 bases, with 16 bases left between them. The CDR3 covers 14 residues. In DNA, the CDR3 is TGTGCCAGTAGGGGGGGGATAACCGGGGAAAAACTGTTTTTT. This encodes CASRGGITGEKLFF.

The rearrangement uses TRBV15 and TRBJ2-1, with D possibly TRBD2 on 5 matching bases. The CDR3 has 13 amino acids. From germline, CDR1 is LNHNV and CDR2 YYDKDF (reference sequence). V was pared by 1 base and J by 9 bases, with 10 bases between. CDR3 bases: TGTGCCACCAGCAGAGCATTAGCGAGTGAGCAGTTCTTC. Protein sequence: CATSRALASEQFF.

This sequence joins TRBV14 and TRBJ1-2; D is unclear. This CDR3 is 12 amino acids long. Germline V gene data show CDR1 as SGHDN and CDR2 as FVKESK. V was cut by 4 bases and J by 8 bases, with 11 bases left in between. The CDR3 DNA follows: TGTGCCAGCAGCCCATTAACATACGGCTACACCTTC. Translating it yields CASSPLTYGYTF.

The rearrangement joins TRBV11-2 to TRBJ2-1; 9 positions agree with TRBD2. The CDR3 contains 15 residues. Germline V gives CDR1 SGHAT, CDR2 FQNNGV. Losses at the gene ends were 1 base for V and 5 bases for J; bases not matched to a gene: 3. The CDR3 region has the DNA TGTGCCAGCAGCTTAGGGAGCGGGAGGCACAATGAGCAGTTCTTC. This gives the protein CASSLGSGRHNEQFF.

In nucleotides, the CDR3 is TGTGCCAGTAGTATTCTGGAGGGCGACGAGCAGTACTTC. Translation: CASSILEGDEQYF. The rearrangement joins TRBV19 to TRBJ2-7; D perhaps matches TRBD2 (6 bases). Trimming left V 3 bases short and J 5 bases short, with 11 bases between. Germline CDR1 reads LNHDA; CDR2 reads SQIVND (reference sequence). The CDR3 extends over 13 amino acids. The full variable domain, rest sourced from reference TRBV19 and TRBJ2-7, is DGGITQSPKYLFRKEGQNVTLSCEQNLNHDAMYWYRQDPGQGLRLIYYSQIVNDFQKGDIAEGYSVSREKKESFPLTVTSAQKNPTAFYLCASSILEGDEQYFGPGTRLTVT.

The rearrangement joins TRBV7-2 to TRBJ2-2; no clear D gene. CDR3 length equals 13 residues. The germline gives CDR1 SGHTA, CDR2 FQGNSA. Trimming stripped 5 bases from V and 7 bases from J, with 11 bases between. The chain's CDR3 is CASSPQVGGELFF. For the CDR3, the DNA is TGTGCCAGCAGCCCCCAGGTGGGCGGGGAGCTGTTTTTT.

The gene calls are TRBV7-9 and TRBJ2-3, with 8 bases identical to TRBD2. The CDR3 covers 13 residues. CDR1 and CDR2 from the germline V gene are SEHNR and FQNEAQ (reference sequence). With 6 bases clipped from V and 2 bases from J, the junction kept 1 base outside the gene matches. This CDR3 is CASRLAATDTQYF. CDR3 DNA sequence: TGTGCCAGCAGACTAGCGGCCACAGATACGCAGTATTTT.

The chain links TRBV19 to TRBJ1-4; D might be TRBD1 (6 bases). The V gene lost 4 bases and the J gene lost 7 bases, with 13 bases spanning the gap. The CDR3 is 14 residues long. Germline CDR1 is LNHDA and CDR2 is SQIVND (reference sequence). The CDR3 region has the DNA TGTGCCAGTAGTACCCAAGGGGGGGGTGAAAAACTGTTTTTT. This sequence encodes CASSTQGGGEKLFF.

The chain has TRBV7-6 and TRBJ2-3, with D perhaps TRBD2 (6 bases). This CDR3 spans 12 amino acids. The V end lost 0 bases, the J end lost 10 bases, and 8 bases lay between the germline ends. Looked up from germline, CDR1 is SGHVS and CDR2 is FNYEAQ. This CDR3 reads CASSLAAGSQYF. In DNA form, the CDR3 reads TGTGCCAGCAGCTTAGCCGCGGGATCGCAGTATTTT.

The chain links TRBV10-1 to TRBJ2-1, with 9 bases aligning to TRBD2. Unmatched junction bases numbered 9, after V lost 3 bases and J lost 9 bases. Looked up from germline, CDR1 is WNHNN and CDR2 is SYGVQD (reference sequence). This CDR3 contains 15 residues. DNA for the CDR3: TGCGCCAGCAGTGACCGCGCGGGAGGGCTGTTTGAGCAGTTCTTC. The encoded protein is CASSDRAGGLFEQFF.

This chain joins TRBV19 and TRBJ1-6; no clear D gene. Germline CDR1 and CDR2: LNHDA and SQIVND (reference sequence). This CDR3 is built from 19 residues. The V and J ends lost 6 bases and 0 bases respectively, with 21 bases between them. CDR3 residues: CASSADQHRPSSYNSPLHF. CDR3 coding DNA: TGTGCCAGTAGCGCTGATCAACACAGACCGAGCTCCTATAATTCACCCCTCCACTTT. Together with reference TRBV19 and TRBJ1-6, the CDR3 gives the full variable domain: DGGITQSPKYLFRKEGQNVTLSCEQNLNHDAMYWYRQDPGQGLRLIYYSQIVNDFQKGDIAEGYSVSREKKESFPLTVTSAQKNPTAFYLCASSADQHRPSSYNSPLHFGNGTRLTVT.